The present T cell receptor (beta chain) was sequenced within a study of T cells in Graves' hyperthyroidism and ophthalmopathy. This clonotype was observed a handful of times. Diagnostic assessment was based on clinical symptoms, serum thyroxine and TRAb, thyroid ultrasound and orbital computed tomography. It was RNA transcripts that yielded the amplified TCR beta CDR3 regions. During a first-round RT-PCR of the TCR CDR3, the HTBI primer set was used. TCRdb analysed the multiplex PCR reads with MiXCR anew, one entry per CDR3 protein. The data hold hundreds of thousands of distinct CDR3 sequences, with about 22% observed a single time. This CDR3 spans 16 amino acids. Trimming took off 5 bases at V and 2 bases at J, with 19 bases between the two ends. The germline V gene encodes CDR1 SGHAT and CDR2 FQNNGV.

The sample was blood. This receptor was identified in a woman in her 70s with Graves' ophthalmopathy. The rearrangement uses TRBV11-2 and TRBJ2-7; D might be TRBD1 or TRBD2, each matching 5 bases. CDR3: CASSQDAGTATYEQYF. CDR3 DNA: TGTGCCAGCAGCCAAGACGCCGGGACCGCGACCTACGAGCAGTACTTC.